The sequence of this T cell receptor (beta chain) was determined in a study of cytomegalovirus exposure and HLA in healthy donors. Background on the study: In an earlier analysis, almost 120 million unique TCR beta sequences were found from 150 million to 200 million T cells. Study results and limitations: Within a later analysis, the majority of CMV-associated TCR beta chains appeared HLA-restricted. Later analysis associated a missense DCLRE1C variant with TCR beta V- and J-gene trimming.

The PCR had 60 Vbeta and 13 Jbeta primers. The method was immunoSEQ multiplex PCR; TCRdb's version includes in-frame clones alone and lacks a portion of them. The data contain 150,000 to 200,000 clones, 77% of them singletons. As for this clone: What it binds is unknown.

Whereas donors were nominally healthy upon sampling, unrecorded immune exposures were probable. The junction had 9 bases not matched to a gene; V was cut back by 5 bases and J by 3 bases. The germline V gene encodes CDR1 SGHVS and CDR2 FNYEAQ. The CDR3 sequence is 16 residues long. This sequence originates from a woman aged 55-70 years in good health and CMV-seropositive. V gene TRBV7-6 combines with J gene TRBJ1-3; TRBD1 aligns across 8 bases. The sequenced sample was PBMCs. CDR3 amino acids: CASSPDGQGLGNTIYF. The CDR3 DNA is TGTGCCAGCAGCCCAGATGGACAGGGTCTTGGAAACACCATATATTTT. Together with reference TRBV7-6 and TRBJ1-3, the CDR3 gives the full variable domain: GAGVSQSPRYKVTKRGQDVALRCDPISGHVSLYWYRQALGQGPEFLTYFNYEAQQDKSGLPNDRFSAERPEGSISTLTIQRTEQRDSAMYRCASSPDGQGLGNTIYFGEGSWLTVV.